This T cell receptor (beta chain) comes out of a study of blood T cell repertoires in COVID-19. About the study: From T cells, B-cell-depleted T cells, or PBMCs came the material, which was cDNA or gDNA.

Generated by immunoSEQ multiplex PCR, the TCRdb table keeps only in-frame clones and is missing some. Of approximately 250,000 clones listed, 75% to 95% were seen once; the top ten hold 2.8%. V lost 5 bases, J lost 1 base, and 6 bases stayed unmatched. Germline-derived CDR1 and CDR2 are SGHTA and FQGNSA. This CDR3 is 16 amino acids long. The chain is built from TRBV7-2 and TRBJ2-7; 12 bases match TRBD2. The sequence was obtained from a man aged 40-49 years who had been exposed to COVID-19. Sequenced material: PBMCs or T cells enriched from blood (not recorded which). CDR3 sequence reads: CASSVRLAGVSYEQYF. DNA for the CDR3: TGTGCCAGCAGCGTAAGACTAGCGGGAGTGTCCTACGAGCAGTACTTC. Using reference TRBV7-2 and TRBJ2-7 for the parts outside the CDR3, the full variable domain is GAGVSQSPSNKVTEKGKDVELRCDPISGHTALYWYRQSLGQGLEFLIYFQGNSAPDKSGLPSDRFSAERTGGSVSTLTIQRTQQEDSAVYLCASSVRLAGVSYEQYFGPGTRLTVT.